These T cell receptor beta chains were read from a single sample in a study of human T cells and chemical hapten exposure. TCRdb ran MiXCR on the RACE reads and lists one entry per CDR3 protein. The table shows roughly 80,000 distinct CDR3 sequences, with 12% to 15% occurring only once. This specimen consisted of whole blood, obtained in connection with sensitization to the hapten diphenylcyclopropenone (DPC). These receptors came from a woman in her forties or fifties with alopecia areata. Some clones in this sample may be carry-over from other donors' samples. CDR3s include the opening cysteine and the closing phenylalanine or tryptophan. D genes are given only for firm matches. A clone size is listed for some rows: how often the clone was seen (once, few, many), or a class if it is expanded.

v_gene	d_gene	abundance	j_gene	CDR3nt	CDR3aa
TRBV5-1	.	many	TRBJ2-3	TGCGCCAGCCGACGGGACTTGGAGGCTGATACGCAGTATTTT	CASRRDLEADTQYF
TRBV12-3/TRBV12-4	.	.	TRBJ2-1	TGTGCCAGCAGTTTCGGGCACAGGGCGCACTTC	CASSFGHRAHF
TRBV7-2	TRBD2	few	TRBJ2-1	TGTGCCAGCAGCTTGAGTGCGACGGGAGGGTCCCATGAGCAGTTCTTC	CASSLSATGGSHEQFF
TRBV20-1	.	.	TRBJ2-3	TGCAGTCCCCGGATAGCGGTGGGCACAGATACGCAGTATTTT	CSPRIAVGTDTQYF
TRBV3-1	.	many	TRBJ2-7	TGTGCCAGCAGCCAAGATTTACGGCCCAACGAGCAGTACTTC	CASSQDLRPNEQYF
TRBV29-1	TRBD1	few	TRBJ2-1	TGCAGCGCCCCTTGGACAGGGGACAATGAGCAGTTCTTC	CSAPWTGDNEQFF
TRBV20-1	.	.	TRBJ2-1	TGCAGTGCTAGCCGCCGCTACAATGAGCAGTTCTTC	CSASRRYNEQFF
TRBV7-6	TRBD2	.	TRBJ2-5	TGTGCCAGCAGCCCGCGTGCGGGAGAACAAGAGACCCAGTACTTC	CASSPRAGEQETQYF
TRBV5-6	.	.	TRBJ1-3	TGTGCCAGCAGTCCCGGGGGACTGCTCGGAAACACCATATATTTT	CASSPGGLLGNTIYF
TRBV11-2	.	.	TRBJ2-5	TGTGCCAGCAGCTTCGGTCTCCAAGAGACCCAGTACTTC	CASSFGLQETQYF
TRBV20-1	.	few	TRBJ2-7	TGCAGTGCAGCGCCCGGGAGCTCCTACGAGCAGTACTTC	CSAAPGSSYEQYF
TRBV27	.	.	TRBJ1-6	TGTGCCAGCAGTGGCAGGGTTTCGAGCTCCTATAATTCACCCCTCCACTTT	CASSGRVSSSYNSPLHF
TRBV7-6	.	few	TRBJ2-3	TGTGCCAGCAGCGCCATGGGTTTAGCAGATACGCAGTATTTT	CASSAMGLADTQYF
TRBV28	.	.	TRBJ2-5	TGTGCCAGCAGCAACACTAACTTACTCCAAGAGACCCAGTACTTC	CASSNTNLLQETQYF
TRBV28	.	.	TRBJ2-5	TGTGCCAGCAGTCCGCTGGTTTCACGGGAGACCCAGTACTTC	CASSPLVSRETQYF
TRBV19	TRBD1	.	TRBJ1-5	TGTGCCAGTAGTAAGGGGACAGACAATCAGCCCCAGCATTTT	CASSKGTDNQPQHF
TRBV20-1	TRBD1	.	TRBJ1-2	TGCAGTGCTAGTTCTAAGGGGGCAGATTATGGCTACACCTTC	CSASSKGADYGYTF
TRBV27	TRBD2	many	TRBJ2-1	TGTGCCAGCAGTTTGGGGCCGGGACTAGAGCAGTTCTTC	CASSLGPGLEQFF
TRBV6-1	.	.	TRBJ2-2	TGTGCCAGCAATGCAGGACGGATTCACTCCGGGGAGCTGTTTTTT	CASNAGRIHSGELFF
TRBV7-2	.	few	TRBJ1-3	TGTGCCAGCAGCTTAGTGGGAGGGGCAGGAAACACCATATATTTT	CASSLVGGAGNTIYF
TRBV6-6	.	.	TRBJ2-7	TGTGCCAGCAGTCCCCCCCTAGGGGAGGTCTACGAGCAGTACTTC	CASSPPLGEVYEQYF
TRBV29-1	TRBD2	few	TRBJ2-1	TGCAGCGTTGACACCGGGAGGGGGTTTTCCTACAATGAGCAGTTCTTC	CSVDTGRGFSYNEQFF
TRBV27	.	few	TRBJ1-4	TGTGCCAGCAGTTCAACCTGGGCAGCCCACACTAATGAAAAACTGTTTTTT	CASSSTWAAHTNEKLFF
TRBV4-2	.	few	TRBJ2-1	TGTGCCAGCAGCCAAACTTCTTACAATGAGCAGTTCTTC	CASSQTSYNEQFF
TRBV28	.	.	TRBJ1-1	TGTGCCAGCAGTAACAGACAGAGGAACACTGAAGCTTTCTTT	CASSNRQRNTEAFF
TRBV29-1	TRBD2	.	TRBJ2-3	TGCAGCGTTGCCCCCGGGGGGCGAGCGGGAGGTACGCAGTATTTT	CSVAPGGRAGGTQYF
TRBV4-3	.	few	TRBJ1-4	TGCGCCAGCAGCCCCAGGGGTAGGCGGGAAAAACTGTTTTTT	CASSPRGRREKLFF
TRBV6-2/TRBV6-3	.	few	TRBJ1-5	TGTGCCAGCAGGCGAAGGAGGGTTTCGTATCAGCCCCAGCATTTT	CASRRRRVSYQPQHF
TRBV28	TRBD1	few	TRBJ2-1	TGTGCCAGCAGTTTACCGACAGGGGGCCACAATGAGCAGTTCTTC	CASSLPTGGHNEQFF
TRBV4-2	.	few	TRBJ1-5	TGTGCCAGCAGCCCGCTACAGGGTCAGGGCAATCAGCCCCAGCATTTT	CASSPLQGQGNQPQHF
TRBV19	.	.	TRBJ1-5	TGTGCCAGTAGTATTGTTTGGAGGGGAAGCAATCAGCCCCAGCATTTT	CASSIVWRGSNQPQHF
TRBV7-7	.	.	TRBJ2-2	TGTGCCAGCAGCCCGCTTTCTTACGACGGGGAGCTGTTTTTT	CASSPLSYDGELFF
TRBV5-4	.	.	TRBJ1-4	TGTGCCAGCAGCTTTGCAGGGACACCGGAAAAACTGTTTTTT	CASSFAGTPEKLFF
TRBV28	.	many	TRBJ1-2	TGTGCCAGCAGTTTCCCCAGGACGAGCCGGTATGGCTACACCTTC	CASSFPRTSRYGYTF
TRBV18	.	.	TRBJ1-6	TGTGCCAGCTCACCAGTACAGCTGAATAATTCACCCCTCCACTTT	CASSPVQLNNSPLHF
TRBV3-2	.	.	TRBJ2-1	TGTGCCAGCAGCCAAAGAGGACCCTCTTTGGGACTAGCGGGAGGCATGGACAATGAGCAGTTCTTC	CASSQRGPSLGLAGGMDNEQFF
TRBV20-1	TRBD2	few	TRBJ2-3	TGCAGTGCTGTACGCGGGGGGGGCACAGATACGCAGTATTTT	CSAVRGGGTDTQYF
TRBV19	.	.	TRBJ2-2	TGTGCCAGTAGTTCTCAGGGCCAACTGAACACCGGGGAGCTGTTTTTT	CASSSQGQLNTGELFF
TRBV28	.	.	TRBJ1-1	TGTGCCAGCAGTTTGCCCGCGGCCACTGAAGCTTTCTTT	CASSLPAATEAFF
TRBV4-2	TRBD1	.	TRBJ2-7	TGTGCCAGCAGCAAAAACCCACAGGGGCCCTACGAGCAGTACTTC	CASSKNPQGPYEQYF
TRBV18	.	.	TRBJ1-1	TGTGCCAGCTCACCACTGGGAAGGATCACTGAAGCTTTCTTT	CASSPLGRITEAFF
TRBV27	.	few	TRBJ2-3	TGTGCCAGCAGTTTTAGGATGACGGGACTCAGCACAGATACGCAGTATTTT	CASSFRMTGLSTDTQYF
TRBV7-2	.	.	TRBJ1-3	TGTGCCAGCAGCTTTGGCAGGTTGAGCTCTGGAAACACCATATATTTT	CASSFGRLSSGNTIYF
TRBV28	TRBD1	.	TRBJ2-7	TGTGCCAGCAGCACCGGGACAGGGTCCTACGAGCAGTACTTC	CASSTGTGSYEQYF
TRBV29-1	.	few	TRBJ1-1	TGCAGCGTACAAATACAGGGTAGTACGTACACTGAAGCTTTCTTT	CSVQIQGSTYTEAFF
TRBV11-2	.	.	TRBJ2-6	TGTGCCAGCAGCCCCCTCCCGGTAGGGGCTGGGGCCAACGTCCTGACTTTC	CASSPLPVGAGANVLTF
TRBV7-2	.	.	TRBJ1-2	TGTGCCAGCAGCTTGAGTACAGGGACGTACGGCCACGGCTACACCTTC	CASSLSTGTYGHGYTF
TRBV28	TRBD1	.	TRBJ1-2	TGTGCCAGCAGTCCGTACGACAGGGGAACTAACTATGGCTACACCTTC	CASSPYDRGTNYGYTF
TRBV7-2	TRBD1	few	TRBJ2-1	TGTGCCAGCAGCTTAGAACCTCGGACAGGGGCGAAGTTCTTC	CASSLEPRTGAKFF
TRBV20-1	.	.	TRBJ2-5	TGCAGTGCTAGACGAGGTCTACAAGAGACCCAGTACTTC	CSARRGLQETQYF
TRBV5-1	TRBD1	many	TRBJ2-1	TGCGCCAGCAGCGGAGGACAGGGTGGATGGGATGAGCAGTTCTTC	CASSGGQGGWDEQFF
TRBV21-1	.	once	TRBJ2-1	TGTGCCAGCAGCAAAGTGGGGACTAGCGGGTACGAGGGGACCTACAATGAGCAGTTCTTC	CASSKVGTSGYEGTYNEQFF
TRBV7-9	TRBD1	.	TRBJ2-1	TGTGCCAGCAGCTTGGGGACAGGGCCTCACAATGAGCAGTTCTTC	CASSLGTGPHNEQFF
TRBV7-2	.	few	TRBJ2-3	TGTGCCAGCAGCTTAGCGCGGGCTGCTCGCACAGATACGCAGTATTTT	CASSLARAARTDTQYF
TRBV27	.	few	TRBJ1-1	TGTGCCAGCAGTGGACACAGGGTTACCACTGAAGCTTTCTTT	CASSGHRVTTEAFF
TRBV20-1	TRBD2	.	TRBJ2-3	TGCAGTGCTGATAAGGGACTAGCGTTCGCAGATACGCAGTATTTT	CSADKGLAFADTQYF
TRBV7-9	.	.	TRBJ2-7	TGTGCCAGCAGCTTAGCGGAGGGGCCCTCCTACGAGCAGTACTTC	CASSLAEGPSYEQYF